The rows below give T cell receptor beta chains drawn from one sample of a study of blood T cell repertoires in COVID-19. Clones were read by immunoSEQ multiplex PCR, and TCRdb kept only the in-frame ones, dropping some. The data show around 300,000 clones, approximately 88% seen once. Sequencing was done on a sample of peripheral blood. The receptors come from a woman aged 30 to 39 with COVID-19, enrolled during active disease. The CDR3 runs from the conserved cysteine through the conserved F or W. A D gene is named only where the DNA matches it firmly. The size field is filled for only some rows; it gives once, few, many or a size class.

J gene	clone size	D gene	V gene	CDR3 DNA	CDR3 protein
TRBJ2-5	-	-	TRBV7-2	TGTGCCAGCAGCTTAGTGGCCAGTCAAGAGACCCAGTACTTC	CASSLVASQETQYF
TRBJ1-5	-	TRBD1	TRBV6-1	TGTGCCAGCACTGACAGGGCTTTTCAGCCCCAGCATTTT	CASTDRAFQPQHF
TRBJ1-2	-	-	TRBV2	TGTGCCAGCAGCTATTCCCTTCGGGGCTACACCTTC	CASSYSLRGYTF
TRBJ1-3	-	-	TRBV6-5	TGTGCCAGCAGTTACTCGGCAGGGACTAGAAACACCATATATTTT	CASSYSAGTRNTIYF
TRBJ2-6	-	TRBD2	TRBV6-5	TGTGCCAGCCGATTGACTAGCCCTGGGGCCAACGTCCTGACTTTC	CASRLTSPGANVLTF
TRBJ1-1	-	-	TRBV9	TGTGCCAGCAGCGACAGCAACACTGAAGCTTTCTTT	CASSDSNTEAFF
TRBJ1-2	-	TRBD1	TRBV5-1	TGCGCCAGCAGCTCCAGGACAGGGGGCTCTTCTGGCGGCTACACCTTC	CASSSRTGGSSGGYTF
TRBJ1-1	once	-	TRBV2	TGTGCCAGCCGGGGGGGCGCTGAAGCTTTCTTT	CASRGGAEAFF
TRBJ2-7	once	TRBD1	TRBV4-1	TGCGCCAGCAGGCCGACACTACAGGGGATTTCCTACGAGCAGTACTTC	CASRPTLQGISYEQYF
TRBJ2-2	-	TRBD2	TRBV28	TGTGCCAGCAGCCCCCGGGGAGGGGAGGACACCGGGGAGCTGTTTTTT	CASSPRGGEDTGELFF
TRBJ1-5	-	TRBD1	TRBV6-2/TRBV6-3	TGTGCCAGCAGTTACCTCCTAGGACAGGGGGCACATCAGCCCCAGCATTTT	CASSYLLGQGAHQPQHF
TRBJ1-2	few	-	TRBV5-1	TGCGCCAGCAGCTTGGCCACTAACTATGGCTACACCTTC	CASSLATNYGYTF
TRBJ2-1	-	TRBD2	TRBV11-1	TGTGCCAGCAGTCCTAGCGGGGGGACCTACAATGAGCAGTTCTTC	CASSPSGGTYNEQFF
TRBJ2-5	-	-	TRBV5-1	TGCGCCAGCAGGCCTTCTGGAGGAGATTTAGAGACCCAGTACTTC	CASRPSGGDLETQYF
TRBJ2-7	-	-	TRBV7-7	TGTGCCAGCAGCTTAGTTGGGGGCTCCGAGCAGTACTTC	CASSLVGGSEQYF
TRBJ1-6	-	TRBD1	TRBV3-1/TRBV3-2	TGTGCCACCAGGGGCGGAAATGGGGACAGGGGCTATAATTCACCCCTCCACTTT	CATRGGNGDRGYNSPLHF
TRBJ2-5	-	-	TRBV11-2	TGTGCCAGCAGCCTTCCCTTGTGGCGGGCAGAGACCCAGTACTTC	CASSLPLWRAETQYF
TRBJ1-2	-	-	TRBV9	TGTGCCAGCACAGCAGGGATCTATGGCTACACCTTC	CASTAGIYGYTF
TRBJ2-1	-	-	TRBV11-2	TGTGCCAGCAGCTACGGAGCAGGGGCTCTGGATGATGAGCAGTTCTTC	CASSYGAGALDDEQFF
TRBJ2-3	-	TRBD1	TRBV7-2	TGTGCCAGCAGCCCGCAGGGGGCAACAGATACGCAGTATTTT	CASSPQGATDTQYF
TRBJ1-5	-	-	TRBV19	TGTGCCAGTAGGATATCGGGGACTTATAGCAATCAGCCCCAGCATTTT	CASRISGTYSNQPQHF
TRBJ2-2	-	TRBD2	TRBV5-6	TGTGCCAGCAGACTGTGGGTACCGGGACTAGCGGGGCTTACCGGGGAGCTGTTTTTT	CASRLWVPGLAGLTGELFF
TRBJ2-7	-	-	TRBV7-6	TGTGCCAGCAGCTCATGGACAGATTCCTACGAGCAGTACTTC	CASSSWTDSYEQYF
TRBJ1-2	-	-	TRBV4-1	TGCGCCAGCAGCCCCGACTCCGCCTATGGCTACACCTTC	CASSPDSAYGYTF
TRBJ1-1	-	-	TRBV2	TGTGCCAGCAGTCCTTATCGGAGCCATGAAGCTTTCTTT	CASSPYRSHEAFF
TRBJ1-1	-	TRBD1	TRBV19	TGTGCCAGTATAATTGCGCAGGGGGGAACTGAAGCTTTCTTT	CASIIAQGGTEAFF
TRBJ2-5	-	TRBD1	TRBV27	TGTGCCAGCAGTTTATCTCCGGGACAGGAGACCCAGTACTTC	CASSLSPGQETQYF
TRBJ2-3	-	TRBD1	TRBV5-4	TGTGCCAGCAGCTCTCAAGGGGGCCTCAGCACAGATACGCAGTATTTT	CASSSQGGLSTDTQYF
TRBJ2-5	-	TRBD2	TRBV7-3	TGTGCCAGCAGCTTAGGTTACCGGGGGGGCAGCCAAGAGACCCAGTACTTC	CASSLGYRGGSQETQYF
TRBJ1-2	-	-	TRBV12-5	TGTGCTAGTGGTTCGTCTGGAGAGGTTCCTAACTATGGCTACACCTTC	CASGSSGEVPNYGYTF
TRBJ2-3	-	-	TRBV29-1	TGCAGCGTTGAAAGGGCAGGGGCCACAGATACGCAGTATTTT	CSVERAGATDTQYF
TRBJ1-5	-	-	TRBV5-4	TGTGCCAGCAGCTTCGGGGGTAATCAGCCCCAGCATTTT	CASSFGGNQPQHF
TRBJ1-1	-	TRBD1	TRBV30	TGTGCCTGGAAACGGGACAGGGACACTGAAGCTTTCTTT	CAWKRDRDTEAFF
TRBJ2-1	-	-	TRBV19	TGTGCCAGTAGTTCACGGGGAATCAATGAGCAGTTCTTC	CASSSRGINEQFF
TRBJ1-4	-	-	TRBV13	TGTGCCAGCAGCGATGACAGTAATGAAAAACTGTTTTTT	CASSDDSNEKLFF
TRBJ2-1	-	-	TRBV7-9	TGTGCCTCGGCGGGGAGCTCCTACAATGAGCAGTTCTTC	CASAGSSYNEQFF
TRBJ2-3	-	-	TRBV7-8	TGTGCCAGCAGCGTAGAACAAGACACAGATACGCAGTATTTT	CASSVEQDTDTQYF
TRBJ2-1	-	TRBD1	TRBV10-1	TGCGCCAGCAGCACAGGGGGCAGTGAGCAGTTCTTC	CASSTGGSEQFF
TRBJ1-2	-	TRBD1	TRBV19	TGTGCCAGTAGCACGACAGGGGAAAGGAGCTACACCTTC	CASSTTGERSYTF
TRBJ2-2	-	-	TRBV19	TGTGCCAGTAGTCAGACAGGTTACACCGGGGAGCTGTTTTTT	CASSQTGYTGELFF
TRBJ2-5	-	TRBD2	TRBV4-3	TGCGCCAGCAGCCAAGTGAGCGGGGGGATCGGAGAGACCCAGTACTTC	CASSQVSGGIGETQYF
TRBJ1-1	once	-	TRBV28	TGTGCCAGCCGAGGTGCGGGGTTGGTCACTGAAGCTTTCTTT	CASRGAGLVTEAFF
TRBJ2-5	-	-	TRBV7-2	TGTGCCAGCAGCTTAGCGCGATTGGAAGAGACCCAGTACTTC	CASSLARLEETQYF
TRBJ1-4	-	TRBD1	TRBV5-1	TGCGCCAGCAGCACTGAACAGGGGGGAACGGATGAAAAACTGTTTTTT	CASSTEQGGTDEKLFF
TRBJ1-2	-	-	TRBV30	TGTGCCTGGAGCCTCTCGCAGAACTATGGCTACACCTTC	CAWSLSQNYGYTF
TRBJ2-1	-	TRBD2	TRBV7-8	TGTGCCAGCAGCTTTGGATTACTAGCGGGGGGAAATGAGCAGTTCTTC	CASSFGLLAGGNEQFF
TRBJ1-1	-	-	TRBV5-1	TGCGCCAGCAGCCGGACAGACTACACTGAAGCTTTCTTT	CASSRTDYTEAFF
TRBJ1-2	-	TRBD1	TRBV6-5	TGTGCCAGCAGTTACACCGGACAGGTTTCCAACTATGGCTACACCTTC	CASSYTGQVSNYGYTF
TRBJ1-3	-	TRBD1	TRBV9	TGTGCCAGCAGCGTGTCAGGGGGGAGTGGAAACACCATATATTTT	CASSVSGGSGNTIYF
TRBJ1-1	-	TRBD1	TRBV7-9	TGTGCCAGCAGCCCCCTGCGTGGACAGGGGGCTCGGACTGAAGCTTTCTTT	CASSPLRGQGARTEAFF
TRBJ2-1	-	-	TRBV29-1	TGCAGCGTCAATTACAATGAGCAGTTCTTC	CSVNYNEQFF
TRBJ1-4	-	-	TRBV20-1	TGCAGTGCTAGTAACAGGAAGGAAAAACTGTTTTTT	CSASNRKEKLFF
TRBJ1-6	-	-	TRBV7-2	TGTGCCAGCACGCAACTCAGGGCCCGGAGCTCCTATAATTCACCCCTCCACTTT	CASTQLRARSSYNSPLHF